The 8 T cell receptor beta chains listed next were all sequenced from one sample in a study of CXCR3-negative and CXCR3-positive naive CD8 T cells. Regarding the study as a whole: Greater hydrophobicity was found in TRB CDR3s of CXCR3-positive naive cells than of CXCR3-negative naive cells.

These receptors' targets are unknown. 5' RACE with UMI labels generated the TRB cDNA libraries. From its re-call of the 5' RACE reads, TCRdb lists each CDR3 protein once, without DNA. Recorded here are over 5,500 distinct CDR3 sequences; the top ten clones represent 1.2% to 1.5%. The source material was naive CXCR3+ CD8+ T cells from blood. Subset: CD45RO-CCR7+CD27+CD95- naive CD8+ T cells expressing CXCR3 (TNR3+). These TCRs come from a human donor in good health. Some clones in this sample may be carry-over from other donors' samples.

Its frequency marks this clonotype as medium-sized. The V gene is TRBV20-1, the J gene TRBJ2-7; TCRdb designates TRBD1, a call that cannot be tested without DNA. The CDR3 has 12 amino acids. Germline assignment: CDR1 DFQATT and CDR2 SNEGSKA (reference sequence). This chain's CDR3 is CSARTEFYEQYF.

Judged by frequency, this clonotype is medium-sized. The chain carries TRBV29-1 and TRBJ2-1; TCRdb's D gene call, TRBD2, goes unchecked for lack of DNA. This CDR3 has 14 residues. CDR1 SQVTM and CDR2 ANQGSEA come from the germline V gene. CDR3 protein: CSVGASGRSSEQFF.

V and J are TRBV6-6 and TRBJ2-2. The V gene's germline CDR1 is MNHNY and CDR2 SVGAGI (reference sequence). This CDR3 contains 15 residues. CDR3 amino acids: CASSEATENTGELFF.

This clonotype is classed as medium-sized by frequency. The chain couples TRBV7-8 to TRBJ1-4; without DNA, the TCRdb call of TRBD1 cannot be checked. This CDR3 contains 15 residues. The germline gives CDR1 SGHVS, CDR2 FQNEAQ. CDR3 sequence reads: CASSLARETNEKLFF.

The V gene is TRBV10-2, the J gene TRBJ2-1. CDR3 size: 11 residues. CDR1 is WSHSY, CDR2 SAAADI, per germline. CDR3 sequence reads: CATGRGNEQFF.

Frequency places this clonotype as medium-sized. The V and J genes are TRBV6-6 and TRBJ1-2; there is no DNA to check the TCRdb D call of TRBD1. The CDR3 is 13 amino acids. The germline CDR1 and CDR2 sequences are MNHNY and SVGAGI (reference sequence). CDR3 region: CASSSGGGYGYTF.

The CDR3 sequence is CASSLTDFYEQYF. The chain joins TRBV7-6 to TRBJ2-7; TCRdb outputs TRBD1, but without DNA this stays unchecked. The V gene's germline CDR1 is SGHVS and CDR2 FNYEAQ. This CDR3 has 13 amino acids.

This clonotype is classed as medium-sized (0.01 to 0.1%) by frequency. The chain is built from TRBV7-2 and TRBJ1-6; TCRdb's D call, TRBD1, is unchecked because there is no DNA. Germline V gene data show CDR1 as SGHTA and CDR2 as FQGNSA. This CDR3 is 15 amino acids long. CDR3 protein: CASTLWGQNDSPLHF.